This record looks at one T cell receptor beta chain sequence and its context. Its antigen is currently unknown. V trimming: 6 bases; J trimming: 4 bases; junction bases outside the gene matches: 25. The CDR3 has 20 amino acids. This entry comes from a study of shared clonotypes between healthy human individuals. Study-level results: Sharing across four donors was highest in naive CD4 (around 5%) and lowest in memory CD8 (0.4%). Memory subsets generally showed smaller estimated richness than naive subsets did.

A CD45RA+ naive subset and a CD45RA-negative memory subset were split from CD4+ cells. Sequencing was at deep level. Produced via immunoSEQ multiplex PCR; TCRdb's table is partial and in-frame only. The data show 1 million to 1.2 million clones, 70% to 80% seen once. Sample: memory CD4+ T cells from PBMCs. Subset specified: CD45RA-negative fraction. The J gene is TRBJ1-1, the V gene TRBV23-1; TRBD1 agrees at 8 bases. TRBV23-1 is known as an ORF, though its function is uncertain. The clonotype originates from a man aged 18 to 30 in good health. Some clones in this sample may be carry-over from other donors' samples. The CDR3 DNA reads TGCGCCAGCAGCCAAAAGGGGGGACAGGTTACTATAGAGCCTGGCACTGAAGCTTTCTTT. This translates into CASSQKGGQVTIEPGTEAFF.